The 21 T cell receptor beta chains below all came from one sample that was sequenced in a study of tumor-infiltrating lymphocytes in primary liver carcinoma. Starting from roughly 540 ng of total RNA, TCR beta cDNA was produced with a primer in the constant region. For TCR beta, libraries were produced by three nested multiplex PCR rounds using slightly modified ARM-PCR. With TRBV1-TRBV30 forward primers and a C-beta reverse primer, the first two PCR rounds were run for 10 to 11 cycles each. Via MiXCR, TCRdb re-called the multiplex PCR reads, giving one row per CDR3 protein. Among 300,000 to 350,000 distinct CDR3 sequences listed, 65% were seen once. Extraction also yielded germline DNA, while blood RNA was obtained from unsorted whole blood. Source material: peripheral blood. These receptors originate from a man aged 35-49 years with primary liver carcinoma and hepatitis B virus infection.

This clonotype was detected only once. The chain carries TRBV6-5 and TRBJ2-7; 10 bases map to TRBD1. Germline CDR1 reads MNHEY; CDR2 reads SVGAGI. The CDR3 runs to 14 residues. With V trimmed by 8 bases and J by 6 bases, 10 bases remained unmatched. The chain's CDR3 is CASGFPGQGCEQYF. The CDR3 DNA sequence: TGTGCCAGCGGTTTCCCGGGACAGGGGTGCGAGCAGTACTTC.

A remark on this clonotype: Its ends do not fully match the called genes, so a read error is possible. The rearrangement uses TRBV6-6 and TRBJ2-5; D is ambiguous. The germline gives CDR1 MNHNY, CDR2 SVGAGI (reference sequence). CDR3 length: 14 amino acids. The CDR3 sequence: CASSYSKLRETQYF. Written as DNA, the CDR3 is TGTGCCAGCAGTTACTCGAAACTACGAGAGACACAGTACTTC.

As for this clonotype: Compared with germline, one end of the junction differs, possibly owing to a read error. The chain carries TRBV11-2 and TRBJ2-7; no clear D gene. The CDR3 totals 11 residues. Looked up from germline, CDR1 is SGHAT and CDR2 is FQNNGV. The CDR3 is CANSYFDERYF. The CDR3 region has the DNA TGTGCCAACAGTTATTTCGACGAGCGGTACTTC. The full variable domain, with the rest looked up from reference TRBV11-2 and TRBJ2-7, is EAGVAQSPRYKIIEKRQSVAFWCNPISGHATLYWYQQILGQGPKLLIQFQNNGVVDDSQLPKDRFSAERLKGVDSTLKIQPAKLEDSAVYLCANSYFDERYFGPGTRLTVT.

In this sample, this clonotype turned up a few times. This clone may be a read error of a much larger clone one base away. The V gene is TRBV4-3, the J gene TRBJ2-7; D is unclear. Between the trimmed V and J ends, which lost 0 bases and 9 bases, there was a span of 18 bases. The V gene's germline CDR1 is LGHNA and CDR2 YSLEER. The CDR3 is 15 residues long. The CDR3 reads CASSQDQSPRLGQYF. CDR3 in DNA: TGCGCCAGCAGCCAAGATCAATCGCCTCGACTCGGGCAGTACTTC.

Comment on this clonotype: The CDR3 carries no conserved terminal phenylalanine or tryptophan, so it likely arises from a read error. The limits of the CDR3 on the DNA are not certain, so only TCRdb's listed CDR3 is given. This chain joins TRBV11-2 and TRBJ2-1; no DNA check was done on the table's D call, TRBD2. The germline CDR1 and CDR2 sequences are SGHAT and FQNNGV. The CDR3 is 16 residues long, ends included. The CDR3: CASNPLGGRSGLRGFL.

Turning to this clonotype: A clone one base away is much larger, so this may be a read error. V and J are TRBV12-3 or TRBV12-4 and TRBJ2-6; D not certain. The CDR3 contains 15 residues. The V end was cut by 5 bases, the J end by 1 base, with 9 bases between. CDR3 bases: TGTGCCAGCAGTAGGAGAGAGTCTGGGGCCAACGTCCTGACTTTC. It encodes CASSRRESGANVLTF.

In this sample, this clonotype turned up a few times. The CDR3 sequence: CASSYSDRAVRRTQYF. The CDR3 nucleotides read TGTGCCAGCAGTTACTCGGACAGGGCGGTGAGGAGGACCCAGTACTTC. The rearrangement joins TRBV6-7 to TRBJ2-5; 8 nucleotides match TRBD1. TRBV6-7 is sorted into the ORF group, with uncertain function. The CDR3 is 16 amino acids. V was pared by 0 bases and J by 7 bases, with 10 bases of the junction left unmatched.

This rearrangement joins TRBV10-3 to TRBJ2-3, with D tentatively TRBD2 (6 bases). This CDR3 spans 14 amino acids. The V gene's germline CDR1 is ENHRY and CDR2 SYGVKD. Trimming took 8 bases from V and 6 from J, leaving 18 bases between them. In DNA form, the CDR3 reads TGTGCCATCCGGGGCTTGGACGGGAGCGATACGCAGTATTTT. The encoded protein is CAIRGLDGSDTQYF.

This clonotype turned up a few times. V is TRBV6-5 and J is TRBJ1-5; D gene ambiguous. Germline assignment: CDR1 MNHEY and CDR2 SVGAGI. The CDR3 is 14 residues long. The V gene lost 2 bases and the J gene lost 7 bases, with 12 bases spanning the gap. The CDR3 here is CASSYESSGQPQHF. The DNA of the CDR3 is TGTGCCAGCAGTTACGAATCGAGTGGACAGCCCCAGCATTTT.

CDR3 residues: CAIIPGTGEYEQYF. Written as DNA, the CDR3 is TGTGCCATCATTCCTGGGACAGGGGAATACGAGCAGTACTTC. J is TRBJ2-7 and V is TRBV10-3, with 10 bases identical to TRBD1. This CDR3 is 14 amino acids long. J gave up 4 bases and V 7 bases, and 7 bases lay outside the gene matches. The germline CDR1 and CDR2 sequences are ENHRY and SYGVKD.

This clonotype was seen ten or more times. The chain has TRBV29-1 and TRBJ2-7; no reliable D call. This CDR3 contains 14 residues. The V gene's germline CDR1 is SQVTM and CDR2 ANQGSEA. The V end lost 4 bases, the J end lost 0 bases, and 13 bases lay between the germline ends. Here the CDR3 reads CSVGKDGFSYEQYF. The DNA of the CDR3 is TGCAGCGTTGGTAAGGACGGATTCTCCTACGAGCAGTACTTC.

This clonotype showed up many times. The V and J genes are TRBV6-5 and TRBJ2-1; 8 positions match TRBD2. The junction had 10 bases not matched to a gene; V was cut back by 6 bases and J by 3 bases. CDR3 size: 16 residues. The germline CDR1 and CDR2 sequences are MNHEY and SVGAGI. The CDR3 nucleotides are TGTGCCAGCAGAGATAGGGGACTAGAGAACTACAATGAGCAGTTCTTC. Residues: CASRDRGLENYNEQFF.

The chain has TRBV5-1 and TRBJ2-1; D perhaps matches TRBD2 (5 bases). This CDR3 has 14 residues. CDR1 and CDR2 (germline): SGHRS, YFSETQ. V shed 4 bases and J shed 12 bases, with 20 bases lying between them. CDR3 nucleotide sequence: TGCGCCAGCAGCCCTGGCACGGCGGGTGCGGGGCAGTTCTTC. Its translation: CASSPGTAGAGQFF.

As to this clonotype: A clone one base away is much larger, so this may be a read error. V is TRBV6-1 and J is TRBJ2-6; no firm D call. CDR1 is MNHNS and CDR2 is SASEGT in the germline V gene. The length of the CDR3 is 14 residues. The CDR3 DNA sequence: TGTTCCAGCAGTGCGGTCTGGCGGGCCAACGTCCTGACTTTC. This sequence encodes CSSSAVWRANVLTF.

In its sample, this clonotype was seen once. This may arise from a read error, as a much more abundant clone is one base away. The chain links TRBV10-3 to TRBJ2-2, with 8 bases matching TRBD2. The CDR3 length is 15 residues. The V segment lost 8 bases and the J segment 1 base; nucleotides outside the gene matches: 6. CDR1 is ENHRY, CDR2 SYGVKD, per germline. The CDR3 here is CAIVTLAGNTGELFF. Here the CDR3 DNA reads TGTGCCATCGTTACCCTAGCGGGGAACACCGGGGAGCTGTTTTTT.

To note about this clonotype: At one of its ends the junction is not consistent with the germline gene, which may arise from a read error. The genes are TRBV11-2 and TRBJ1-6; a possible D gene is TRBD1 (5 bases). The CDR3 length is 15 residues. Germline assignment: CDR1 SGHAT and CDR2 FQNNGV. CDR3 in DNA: TGTACCAGCAGCTTTGGGGGGATCAATTATTCACCCCTCCACTTT. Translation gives CTSSFGGINYSPLHF.

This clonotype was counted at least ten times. CDR3 sequence (DNA): TGCGCCAGCAGCCGAGGGACAGGAACCCCAGATACGCAGTATTTT. Protein product: CASSRGTGTPDTQYF. V is TRBV4-1 and J is TRBJ2-3, with TRBD1 matching over 8 bases. Germline V gives CDR1 MGHRA, CDR2 YSYEKL. The length of the CDR3 is 15 residues. The trim removed 4 bases at V and 4 bases at J, leaving 7 bases unmatched.

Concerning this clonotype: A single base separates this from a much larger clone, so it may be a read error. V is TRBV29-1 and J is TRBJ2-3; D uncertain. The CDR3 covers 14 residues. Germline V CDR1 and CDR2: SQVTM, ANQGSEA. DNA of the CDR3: TGCAACGTTGAAGAACCCCCTTCAATAGATACGCAGTATTTT. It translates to CNVEEPPSIDTQYF.

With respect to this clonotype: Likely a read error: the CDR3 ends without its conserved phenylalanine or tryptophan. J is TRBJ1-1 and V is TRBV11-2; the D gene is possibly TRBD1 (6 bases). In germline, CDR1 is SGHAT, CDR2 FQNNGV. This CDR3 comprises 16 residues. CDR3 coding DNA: TGTACCAGCAGCCCCCACGTGGGGGCGGTTGAAACTGAAGCTTTCCTT. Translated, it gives CTSSPHVGAVETEAFL.

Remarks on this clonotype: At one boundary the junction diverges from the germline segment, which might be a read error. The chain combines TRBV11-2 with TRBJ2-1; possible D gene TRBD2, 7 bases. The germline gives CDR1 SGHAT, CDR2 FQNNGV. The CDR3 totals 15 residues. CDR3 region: CAGSLQSGTYSEQFF. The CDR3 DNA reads TGTGCCGGCAGCCTCCAGAGCGGGACATACAGTGAGCAGTTCTTC.

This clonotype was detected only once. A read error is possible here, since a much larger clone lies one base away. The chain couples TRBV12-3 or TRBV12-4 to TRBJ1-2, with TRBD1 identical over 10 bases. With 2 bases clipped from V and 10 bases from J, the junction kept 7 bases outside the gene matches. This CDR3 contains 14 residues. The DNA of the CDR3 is TGTGCCAGCAGTTTAAGCGGGACAGGGGACGACTACACCTTC. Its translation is CASSLSGTGDDYTF.